This entry lists 30 T cell receptor beta chains sequenced from one sample in a study of T cells in Graves' hyperthyroidism and ophthalmopathy. TCR beta CDR3 sequences were amplified from RNA transcripts. The primer set for the first-round RT-PCR of the TCR CDR3 was HTBI. From the multiplex PCR reads, TCRdb called clonotypes with MiXCR, one entry per CDR3 protein. This table holds some 770,000 distinct CDR3 sequences, about 16% found once. The sequencing input was blood. These receptors came from a man between 18 and 29 years old with Graves' hyperthyroidism.

This clonotype was recorded at least ten times. The J gene is TRBJ1-1, the V gene TRBV12-3 or TRBV12-4; TRBD1 aligns across 7 bases. This CDR3 region has 14 residues. Trimming at V came to 8 bases and at J to 7 bases, leaving 13 bases not matched to a gene. In DNA form, the CDR3 reads TGTGCCAGCTGTCCTGGGACAGCAATAAATGAAGCTTTCTTT. This encodes CASCPGTAINEAFF.

This clonotype appeared a few times. This chain connects TRBV29-1 to TRBJ2-7, with 9 bases fitting TRBD1. This CDR3 spans 13 amino acids. V shed 1 base and J 2 bases; nucleotides not matched to a gene: 0. Germline V lookup: CDR1 SQVTM, CDR2 ANQGSEA. The CDR3 protein is CSVEGTGAYEQYF. The CDR3 DNA reads as TGCAGCGTTGAAGGGACAGGGGCCTACGAGCAGTACTTC.

This clonotype was seen more than once but under ten times. CDR3 in amino acids: CASSYLQLYGYTF. The CDR3, as DNA: TGTGCCAGCAGTTATCTACAGCTCTATGGCTACACCTTC. The V call is TRBV6-1, the J call TRBJ1-2, with D uncertain. This CDR3 is built from 13 residues. Germline lookup yields CDR1 MNHNS and CDR2 SASEGT. Trimming took off 5 bases at V and 4 bases at J, with 11 bases between the two ends.

The table lists this clonotype with many counts. The V gene is TRBV2, the J gene TRBJ2-1; tentative D call: TRBD1 (6 bases). Trimming stripped 2 bases from V and 0 bases from J, with 8 bases between. The CDR3 is made up of 15 amino acids. Germline loops: CDR1 SNHLY, CDR2 FYNNEI. CDR3 sequence reads: CASSETGNSYNEQFF. Written as DNA, the CDR3 is TGTGCCAGCAGTGAAACAGGGAACTCCTACAATGAGCAGTTCTTC.

This clonotype was recorded at least ten times. V usage is TRBV12-3 or TRBV12-4 and J usage is TRBJ1-5, with D maybe TRBD1 (6 bases). The CDR3 is 16 amino acids. Trimming took 8 bases from V and 7 from J, leaving 24 bases between them. The CDR3 sequence is CASSPAGAIEKQPQHF. In DNA form, the CDR3 reads TGTGCCAGCTCGCCTGCGGGGGCAATTGAAAAGCAGCCCCAGCATTTT.

This clonotype has a handful of counts. The V and J genes are TRBV6-1 and TRBJ2-3; TRBD1 might be the D (6 bases). Germline V gene lookup returns CDR1 MNHNS and CDR2 SASEGT. The V and J ends lost 10 bases and 3 bases respectively, with 17 bases between them. CDR3 length: 14 amino acids. CDR3 amino acids: CATADRTPTDTQYF. The CDR3 coding sequence is TGTGCCACGGCTGACAGGACTCCGACAGATACGCAGTATTTT.

In this sample, this clonotype turned up many times. The chain uses TRBV3-1 and TRBJ1-1, with D perhaps TRBD1 (6 bases). V lost 1 base and J 7 bases, leaving 13 bases between the germline ends. The CDR3 extends over 14 amino acids. Germline assignment: CDR1 LGHDT and CDR2 YNNKEL (reference sequence). CDR3 sequence: CASSQAGGRGEAFF. In DNA form, the CDR3 reads TGTGCCAGCAGCCAAGCCGGGGGGCGCGGTGAAGCTTTCTTT.

This chain uses TRBV5-1 with TRBJ2-3, with 10 positions matching TRBD2. V shed 4 bases and J 5 bases; nucleotides not matched to a gene: 4. Germline CDR1 reads SGHRS; CDR2 reads YFSETQ. The CDR3 spans 14 residues. This CDR3 reads CASSASGSGDTQYF. CDR3 in DNA: TGCGCCAGCAGCGCTAGCGGGAGCGGAGATACGCAGTATTTT.

This clonotype was seen ten or more times. This chain joins TRBV2 and TRBJ2-7, with D hard to call. Trimming took 4 bases from V and 3 from J, leaving 19 bases between them. CDR1 and CDR2 (germline): SNHLY, FYNNEI. The CDR3 runs 16 residues. CDR3 nucleotide sequence: TGTGCCAGCAGTGTCTTAACCGCCCCGCACCGCTACGAGCAGTACTTC. Its protein is CASSVLTAPHRYEQYF.

Note on this clonotype: A much larger clone sits a single nucleotide away, making a read error possible. This CDR3 is CASSPPVDYEQCF. CDR3 nucleotide sequence: TGTGCCAGCAGCCCACCTGTCGACTACGAGCAGTGCTTC. This chain connects TRBV11-2 to TRBJ2-7; the D gene is possibly TRBD2 (5 bases). The germline CDR1 and CDR2 sequences are SGHAT and FQNNGV. The CDR3 runs to 13 residues.

This clonotype was found a few times. The chain recombines TRBV5-6 with TRBJ1-1; possibly TRBD1 for D (6 bases). CDR3 size: 11 residues. The germline gives CDR1 SGHDT, CDR2 YYEEEE. The V end was cut by 4 bases, the J end by 10 bases, with 11 bases between. CDR3 loop: CASSLTGIAFF. In DNA form, the CDR3 reads TGTGCCAGCAGCCTTACAGGGATAGCTTTCTTT.

This clonotype was recorded a few times. The chain recombines TRBV6-5 with TRBJ2-2, with 8 positions matching TRBD2. Per the germline V gene, CDR1 is MNHEY and CDR2 is SVGAGI. This CDR3 region has 16 residues. After removal of 3 bases from V and 1 base from J, the junction contained 4 bases not matched to a gene. The CDR3: CASSYLAGRNTGELFF. CDR3 coding DNA: TGTGCCAGCAGTTATTTAGCGGGAAGGAACACCGGGGAGCTGTTTTTT.

The chain uses TRBV20-1 and TRBJ1-6; 10 bases are a match to TRBD1. J gave up 7 bases and V 0 bases, and 3 bases lay outside the gene matches. In germline, CDR1 is DFQATT, CDR2 SNEGSKA (reference sequence). The CDR3 is 15 residues long. CDR3 DNA: TGCAGTGCTAGAGATCGGGACAGGGGAAATTCACCCCTCCACTTT. It translates to CSARDRDRGNSPLHF.

This clonotype came up many times. This chain uses TRBV2 with TRBJ2-5; 8 bases line up with TRBD2. The CDR3 has 14 amino acids. Per germline, CDR1 SNHLY and CDR2 FYNNEI. The V and J ends lost 7 bases and 1 base, in that order; junction bases with no gene match: 5. CDR3 loop: CASKMREAQETQYF. CDR3 nucleotide sequence: TGTGCCAGCAAGATGCGGGAGGCCCAAGAGACCCAGTACTTC.

This clonotype was counted a few times. This rearrangement joins TRBV7-2 to TRBJ1-2, with unresolved D. Germline loops: CDR1 SGHTA, CDR2 FQGNSA. The length of the CDR3 is 14 residues. V lost 5 bases, J lost 2 bases, and 12 bases lay in between. CDR3 loop: CASSPSRENYGYTF. DNA of the CDR3: TGTGCCAGCAGCCCAAGTCGGGAAAACTATGGCTACACCTTC.

This clonotype was picked up many times. The chain has TRBV6-1 and TRBJ2-7; D uncertain. Germline loops: CDR1 MNHNS, CDR2 SASEGT. V lost 3 bases to trimming and J lost 0 bases, with 9 bases between them. The CDR3 totals 14 residues. The CDR3 here is CASSDASSSYEQYF. CDR3 coding DNA: TGTGCCAGCAGTGATGCGTCTAGCTCCTACGAGCAGTACTTC.

The V gene is TRBV6-5, the J gene TRBJ2-7; the match to TRBD2 covers 9 bases. V lost 2 bases and J lost 0; bases outside the gene matches: 8. CDR1 and CDR2 (germline): MNHEY, SVGAGI. This CDR3 is 17 amino acids long. CDR3 sequence (DNA): TGTGCCAGCAGTTACGGGCGCCTAGCGGGGACCTCCTACGAGCAGTACTTC. Protein: CASSYGRLAGTSYEQYF.

CDR3 amino acids: CSASGDTNSPLHF. CDR3 in DNA: TGCAGTGCTAGTGGGGACACTAATTCACCCCTCCACTTT. The J gene is TRBJ1-6, the V gene TRBV20-1; the D gene is possibly TRBD1 (6 bases). The germline CDR1 and CDR2 sequences are DFQATT and SNEGSKA (reference sequence). V lost 3 bases, J lost 6 bases, and 9 bases lay in between. CDR3 size: 13 residues.

This clonotype turned up a few times. The chain joins TRBV29-1 to TRBJ1-4, with 10 bases identical to TRBD1. Germline V CDR1 and CDR2: SQVTM, ANQGSEA. Trimming at V came to 7 bases and at J to 8 bases, leaving 10 bases not matched to a gene. This CDR3 spans 14 amino acids. The CDR3 protein is CSGLDRGRDEKLFF. The CDR3 region has the DNA TGCAGCGGCCTCGACAGGGGGCGGGACGAAAAACTGTTTTTT.

There are many counts of this clonotype. The V gene is TRBV28, the J gene TRBJ2-7; the match to TRBD2 covers 8 bases. The J segment lost 8 bases and the V segment lost 4 bases, leaving 7 bases of the junction unmatched. The CDR3 is 13 residues long. CDR1 and CDR2 (germline): MDHEN, SYDVKM. The DNA for the CDR3 is TGTGCCAGCAGTTACGTCGGGACTAGACAGCAGTACTTC. Amino acid sequence: CASSYVGTRQQYF.

This clonotype was counted at least ten times. The J gene is TRBJ2-5, the V gene TRBV15; D may be TRBD1 (6 bases). The V and J ends lost 5 bases and 4 bases respectively, with 17 bases between them. This CDR3 spans 15 amino acids. Germline CDR1 reads LNHNV; CDR2 reads YYDKDF (reference sequence). The CDR3 sequence: CATSGITGLRETQYF. The CDR3 nucleotides are TGTGCCACCAGCGGAATTACAGGGTTGAGAGAGACCCAGTACTTC.

This clonotype has ten or more counts. This chain links TRBV12-3 or TRBV12-4 with TRBJ2-3; 11 nucleotides agree with TRBD2. J was trimmed by 3 bases and V by 4 bases; bases with no gene match: 9. The CDR3 runs 17 residues. CDR3 in DNA: TGTGCCAGCAGTTCCGTTACTAGCGGGAGAGGTACAGATACGCAGTATTTT. Protein sequence: CASSSVTSGRGTDTQYF.

This clonotype was found many times. The V and J genes are TRBV2 and TRBJ1-2; D not certain. Trimming removed 1 base from V and 4 bases from J, with 10 bases in between. The germline V gene has CDR1 SNHLY and CDR2 FYNNEI. The CDR3 is 14 amino acids. The CDR3 DNA reads as TGTGCCAGCAGTGAAGGGAACAGCATCTATGGCTACACCTTC. Its protein is CASSEGNSIYGYTF. The full variable domain, with the rest looked up from reference TRBV2 and TRBJ1-2, is EPEVTQTPSHQVTQMGQEVILRCVPISNHLYFYWYRQILGQKVEFLVSFYNNEISEKSEIFDDQFSVERPDGSNFTLKIRSTKLEDSAMYFCASSEGNSIYGYTFGSGTRLTVV.

For this clonotype: A read error may explain this, as a much larger clone is one base away. This rearrangement joins TRBV5-1 to TRBJ2-3, with D hard to call. The ends were cut back, 2 bases at V and 2 bases at J, with 12 bases in the middle. The CDR3 consists of 15 residues. Germline CDR1 reads SGHRS; CDR2 reads YFSETQ. The CDR3 bases are TGCGCCAGCAGCTTATATTGTGACCTCACAGATACGCAGTATTTT. It specifies CASSLYCDLTDTQYF.

To note about this clonotype: The junction departs from the called germline gene at one end, perhaps through a read error. This chain connects TRBV5-5 to TRBJ1-2, with 7 bases matching TRBD1. Germline V gene sequence: CDR1 SGHKS, CDR2 YYEKEE (reference sequence). The CDR3 spans 13 residues. The CDR3 nucleotides are TGTGCCAGCAGTTTGGGACAGCAATATGGCTACACCTTC. It translates to CASSLGQQYGYTF.

This clonotype has a count of ten or more. V gene TRBV7-9 combines with J gene TRBJ1-1, with D maybe TRBD1 (5 bases). CDR1 SEHNR and CDR2 FQNEAQ come from the germline V gene (reference sequence). V gave up 5 bases and J gave up 8 bases, with 21 bases separating them. The CDR3 sequence is 15 residues long. CDR3 loop: CASSQSRDHPGEAFF. Here the CDR3 DNA reads TGTGCCAGCAGCCAGTCCCGGGACCACCCCGGGGAAGCTTTCTTT.

This clonotype was counted a few times. The chain carries TRBV29-1 and TRBJ2-3, with no clear D. Per germline, CDR1 SQVTM and CDR2 ANQGSEA. V lost 5 bases, J lost 4 bases, and 7 bases lay in between. The CDR3 totals 11 residues. The CDR3 region is CSVQWADTQYF. In nucleotides, the CDR3 is TGCAGCGTTCAATGGGCAGATACGCAGTATTTT.

This clonotype was seen a few times. This chain joins TRBV20-1 and TRBJ2-7; 8 positions match TRBD2. There are 16 residues in the CDR3. V shed 6 bases, J shed 1 base, and the junction held 14 bases outside the gene matches. Germline CDR1 is DFQATT and CDR2 is SNEGSKA (reference sequence). CDR3 DNA sequence: TGCAGTGCCAACGATCCCGGCGGGACTAGTTCCTACGAGCAGTACTTC. Translating gives CSANDPGGTSSYEQYF.

This chain links TRBV6-5 with TRBJ2-7, with 7 bases fitting TRBD2. V shed 0 bases, J shed 2 bases, and the junction held 1 base outside the gene matches. Germline V gene sequence: CDR1 MNHEY, CDR2 SVGAGI. CDR3 size: 14 residues. The CDR3 nucleotides read TGTGCCAGCAGTTACTCAGGACTAGCCTACGAGCAGTACTTC. Translated, it gives CASSYSGLAYEQYF.

J is TRBJ1-5 and V is TRBV18, with 7 positions matching TRBD1. The CDR3 is 14 amino acids. CDR1 is KGHSH and CDR2 is LQKENI in the germline V gene. V lost 5 bases and J lost 7; bases outside the gene matches: 8. The CDR3 region has the DNA TGTGCCAGCTCATCTCGACAGGGCAGGCAGCCCCAGCATTTT. The encoded protein is CASSSRQGRQPQHF.